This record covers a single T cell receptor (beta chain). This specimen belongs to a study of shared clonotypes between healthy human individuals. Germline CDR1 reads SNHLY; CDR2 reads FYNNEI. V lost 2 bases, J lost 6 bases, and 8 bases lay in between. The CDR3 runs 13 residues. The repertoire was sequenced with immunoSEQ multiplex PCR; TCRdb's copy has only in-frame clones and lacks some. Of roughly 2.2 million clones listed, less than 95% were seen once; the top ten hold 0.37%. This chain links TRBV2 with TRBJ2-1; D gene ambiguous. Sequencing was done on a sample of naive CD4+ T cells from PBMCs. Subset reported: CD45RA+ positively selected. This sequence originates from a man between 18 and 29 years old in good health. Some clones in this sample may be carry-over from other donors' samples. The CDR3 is CASSERPFNEQFF. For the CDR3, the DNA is TGTGCCAGCAGTGAAAGACCATTCAATGAGCAGTTCTTC.